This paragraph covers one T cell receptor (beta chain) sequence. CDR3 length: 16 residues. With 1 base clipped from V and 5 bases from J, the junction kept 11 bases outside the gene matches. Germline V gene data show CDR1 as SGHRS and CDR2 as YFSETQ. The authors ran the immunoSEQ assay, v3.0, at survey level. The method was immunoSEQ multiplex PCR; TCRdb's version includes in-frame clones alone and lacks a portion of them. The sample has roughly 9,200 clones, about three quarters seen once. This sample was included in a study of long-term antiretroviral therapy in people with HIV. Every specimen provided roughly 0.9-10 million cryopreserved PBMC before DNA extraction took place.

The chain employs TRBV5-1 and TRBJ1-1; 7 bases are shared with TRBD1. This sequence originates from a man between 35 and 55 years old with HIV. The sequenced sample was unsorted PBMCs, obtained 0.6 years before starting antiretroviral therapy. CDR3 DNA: TGCGCCAGCAGCTTGAACCCCGGGACAGAGAGGACTGAAGCTTTCTTT. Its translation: CASSLNPGTERTEAFF.